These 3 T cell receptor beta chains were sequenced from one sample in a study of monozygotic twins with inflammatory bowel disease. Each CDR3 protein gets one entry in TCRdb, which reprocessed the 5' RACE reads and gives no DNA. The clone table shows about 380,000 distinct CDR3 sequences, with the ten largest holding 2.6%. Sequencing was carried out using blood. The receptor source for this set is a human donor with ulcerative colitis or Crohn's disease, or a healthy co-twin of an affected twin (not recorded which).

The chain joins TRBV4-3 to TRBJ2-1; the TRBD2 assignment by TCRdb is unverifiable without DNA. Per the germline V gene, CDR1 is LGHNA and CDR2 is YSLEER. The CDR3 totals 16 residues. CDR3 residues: CASSQEWRETYNEQFF.

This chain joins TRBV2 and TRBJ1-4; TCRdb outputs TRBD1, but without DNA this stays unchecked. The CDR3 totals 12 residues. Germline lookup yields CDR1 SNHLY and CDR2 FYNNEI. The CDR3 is CASRDRGEKLFF. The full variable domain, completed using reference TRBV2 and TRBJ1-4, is EPEVTQTPSHQVTQMGQEVILRCVPISNHLYFYWYRQILGQKVEFLVSFYNNEISEKSEIFDDQFSVERPDGSNFTLKIRSTKLEDSAMYFCASRDRGEKLFFGSGTQLSVL.

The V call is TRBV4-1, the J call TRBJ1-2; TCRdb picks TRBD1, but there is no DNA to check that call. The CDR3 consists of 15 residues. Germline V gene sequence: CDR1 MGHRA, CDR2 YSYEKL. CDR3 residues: CASSQEGSGLAGYTF.